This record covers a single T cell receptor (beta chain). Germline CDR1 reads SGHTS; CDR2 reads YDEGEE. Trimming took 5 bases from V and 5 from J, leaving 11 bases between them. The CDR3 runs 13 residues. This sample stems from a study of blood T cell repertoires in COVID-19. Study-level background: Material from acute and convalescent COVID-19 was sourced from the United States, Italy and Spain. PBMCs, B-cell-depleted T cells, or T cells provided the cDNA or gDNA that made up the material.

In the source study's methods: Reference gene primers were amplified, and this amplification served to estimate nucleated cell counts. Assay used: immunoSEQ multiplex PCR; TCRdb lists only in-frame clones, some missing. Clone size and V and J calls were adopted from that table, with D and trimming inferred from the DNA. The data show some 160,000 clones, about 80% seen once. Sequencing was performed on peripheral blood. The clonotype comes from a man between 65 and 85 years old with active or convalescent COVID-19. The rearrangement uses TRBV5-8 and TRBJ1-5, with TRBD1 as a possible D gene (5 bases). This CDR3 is CASRLGLHQPQHF. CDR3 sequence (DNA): TGTGCCAGCAGGCTGGGACTCCATCAGCCCCAGCATTTT.